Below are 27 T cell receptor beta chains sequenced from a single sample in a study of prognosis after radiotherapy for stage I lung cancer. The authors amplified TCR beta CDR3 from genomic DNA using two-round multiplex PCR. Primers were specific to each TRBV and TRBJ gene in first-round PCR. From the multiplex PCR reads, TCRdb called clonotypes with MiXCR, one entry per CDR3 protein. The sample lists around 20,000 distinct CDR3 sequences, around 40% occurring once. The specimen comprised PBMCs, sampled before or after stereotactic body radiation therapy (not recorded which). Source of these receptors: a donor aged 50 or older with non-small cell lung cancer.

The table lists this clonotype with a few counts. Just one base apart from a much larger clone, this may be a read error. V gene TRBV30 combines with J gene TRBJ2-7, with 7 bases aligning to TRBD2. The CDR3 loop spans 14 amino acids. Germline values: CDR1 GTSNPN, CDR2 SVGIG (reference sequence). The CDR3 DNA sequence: TGTGTCTGGGGGGGTTCAGGTGGGCCCTACGAGCAGTACTTC. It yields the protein CVWGGSGGPYEQYF.

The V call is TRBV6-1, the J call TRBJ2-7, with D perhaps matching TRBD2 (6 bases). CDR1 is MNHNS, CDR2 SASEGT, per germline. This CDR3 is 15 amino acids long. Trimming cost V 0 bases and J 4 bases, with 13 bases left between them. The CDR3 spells CASSEAGGGSYEQYF. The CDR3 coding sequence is TGTGCCAGCAGTGAAGCGGGGGGAGGATCGTACGAGCAGTACTTC.

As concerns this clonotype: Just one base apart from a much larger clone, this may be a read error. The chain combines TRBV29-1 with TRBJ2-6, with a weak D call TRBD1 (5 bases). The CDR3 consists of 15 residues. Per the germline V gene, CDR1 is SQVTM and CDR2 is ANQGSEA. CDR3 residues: CSVALATGGANVLNF. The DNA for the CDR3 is TGCAGCGTTGCACTGGCTACGGGTGGGGCCAACGTCCTGAATTTC. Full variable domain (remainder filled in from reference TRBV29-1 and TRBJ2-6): SAVISQKPSRDICQRGTSLTIQCQVDSQVTMMFWYRQQPGQSLTLIATANQGSEATYESGFVIDKFPISRPNLTFSTLTVSNMSPEDSSIYLCSVALATGGANVLNFGAGSRLTVL.

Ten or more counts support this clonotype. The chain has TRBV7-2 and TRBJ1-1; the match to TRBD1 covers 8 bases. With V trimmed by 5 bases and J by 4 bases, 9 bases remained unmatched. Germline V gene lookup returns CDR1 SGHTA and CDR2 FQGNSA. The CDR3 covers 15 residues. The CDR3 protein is CASSLNGQGSTEAFF. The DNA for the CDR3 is TGTGCCAGCAGCCTGAATGGACAGGGCTCCACTGAAGCTTTCTTT. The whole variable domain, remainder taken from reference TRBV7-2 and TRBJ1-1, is GAGVSQSPSNKVTEKGKDVELRCDPISGHTALYWYRQSLGQGLEFLIYFQGNSAPDKSGLPSDRFSAERTGGSVSTLTIQRTQQEDSAVYLCASSLNGQGSTEAFFGQGTRLTVV.

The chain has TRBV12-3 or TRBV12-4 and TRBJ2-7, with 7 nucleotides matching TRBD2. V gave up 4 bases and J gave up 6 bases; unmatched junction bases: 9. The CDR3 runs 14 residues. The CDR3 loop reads CASSSGRVGFEQYF. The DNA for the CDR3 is TGTGCCAGCAGTTCTGGGAGGGTCGGCTTCGAGCAGTACTTC.

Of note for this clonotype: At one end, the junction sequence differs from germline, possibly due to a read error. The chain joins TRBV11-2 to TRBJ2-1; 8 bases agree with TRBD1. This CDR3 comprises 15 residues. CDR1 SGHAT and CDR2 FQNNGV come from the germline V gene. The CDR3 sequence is CASSLVTGGVNEEFF. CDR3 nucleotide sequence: TGTGCCAGCAGCTTAGTTACAGGGGGTGTAAATGAGGAGTTCTTC.

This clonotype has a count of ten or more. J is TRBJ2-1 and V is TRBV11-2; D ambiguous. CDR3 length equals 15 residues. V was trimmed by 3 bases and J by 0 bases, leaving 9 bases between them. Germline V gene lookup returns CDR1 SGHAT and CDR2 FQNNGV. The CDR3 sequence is CASSFYGSSYNEQFF. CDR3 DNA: TGTGCCAGCAGCTTTTACGGTAGCTCCTACAATGAGCAGTTCTTC.

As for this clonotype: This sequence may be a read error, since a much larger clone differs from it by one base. CDR3 DNA sequence: TGTGCCAGCAGCTTAGGGACTAGCGGGAGTTCCGAGACCAAGTACTTC. It translates to CASSLGTSGSSETKYF. The V call is TRBV11-3, the J call TRBJ2-5, with 13 positions matching TRBD2. CDR1 and CDR2 from the germline V gene are SGHNT and YENEEA. The CDR3 consists of 16 residues.

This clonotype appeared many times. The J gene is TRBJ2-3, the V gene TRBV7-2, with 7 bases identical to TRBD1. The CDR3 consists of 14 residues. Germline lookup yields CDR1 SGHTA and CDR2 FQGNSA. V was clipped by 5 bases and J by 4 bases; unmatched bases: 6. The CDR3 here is CASSPGQVPDTQYF. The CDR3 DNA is TGTGCCAGCAGCCCAGGACAGGTACCAGATACGCAGTATTTT.

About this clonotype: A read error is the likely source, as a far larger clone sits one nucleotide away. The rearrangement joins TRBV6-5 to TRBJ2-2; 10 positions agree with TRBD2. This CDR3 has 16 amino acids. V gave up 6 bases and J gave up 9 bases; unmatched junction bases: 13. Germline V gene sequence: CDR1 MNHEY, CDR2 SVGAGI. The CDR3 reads CASSPTSSGRPWELFF. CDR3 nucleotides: TGTGCCAGCAGCCCCACCTCTAGCGGGAGACCCTGGGAGCTGTTTTTT.

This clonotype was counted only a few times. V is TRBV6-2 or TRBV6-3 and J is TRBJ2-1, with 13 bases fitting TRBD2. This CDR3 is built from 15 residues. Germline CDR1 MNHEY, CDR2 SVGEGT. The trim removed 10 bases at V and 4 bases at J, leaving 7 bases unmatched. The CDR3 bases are TGTGCCACTACCGGGACTAGCGGGGATTACAATGAGCAGTTCTTC. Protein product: CATTGTSGDYNEQFF.

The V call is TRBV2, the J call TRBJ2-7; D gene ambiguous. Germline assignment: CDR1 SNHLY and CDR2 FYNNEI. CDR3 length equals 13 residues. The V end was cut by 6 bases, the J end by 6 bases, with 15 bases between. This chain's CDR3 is CASSLGISSEQYF. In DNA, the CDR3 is TGTGCCAGCAGCTTAGGGATCAGCTCCGAGCAGTACTTC.

The CDR3 nucleotides read TGTGCCAGCAGCCCCCAGGGGTCGCCCGGTTCACCCCTCCACTTT. It yields the protein CASSPQGSPGSPLHF. The chain employs TRBV11-2 and TRBJ1-6; tentative D call: TRBD1 (6 bases). The CDR3 is made up of 15 amino acids. V shed 5 bases and J shed 9 bases, with 17 bases lying between them. The germline V gene encodes CDR1 SGHAT and CDR2 FQNNGV.

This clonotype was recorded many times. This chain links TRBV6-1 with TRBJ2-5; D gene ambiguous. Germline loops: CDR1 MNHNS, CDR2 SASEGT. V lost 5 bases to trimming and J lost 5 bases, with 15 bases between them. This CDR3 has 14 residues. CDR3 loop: CASSTPDARETQYF. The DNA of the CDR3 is TGTGCCAGCAGTACCCCTGATGCACGGGAGACCCAGTACTTC.

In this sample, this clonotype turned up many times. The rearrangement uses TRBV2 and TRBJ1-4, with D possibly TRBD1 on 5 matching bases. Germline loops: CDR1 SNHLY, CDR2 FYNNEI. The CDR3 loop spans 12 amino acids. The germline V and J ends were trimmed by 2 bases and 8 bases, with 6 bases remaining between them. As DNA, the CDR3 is TGTGCCAGCAGTGAACAGGGCGAAAAACTGTTTTTT. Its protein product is CASSEQGEKLFF.

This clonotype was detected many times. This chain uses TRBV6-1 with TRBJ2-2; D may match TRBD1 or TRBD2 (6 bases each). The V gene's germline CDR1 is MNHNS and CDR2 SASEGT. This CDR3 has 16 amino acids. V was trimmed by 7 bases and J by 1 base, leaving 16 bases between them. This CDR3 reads CASTEIGGWNTGELFF. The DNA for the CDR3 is TGTGCCAGCACCGAAATCGGGGGCTGGAACACCGGGGAGCTGTTTTTT.

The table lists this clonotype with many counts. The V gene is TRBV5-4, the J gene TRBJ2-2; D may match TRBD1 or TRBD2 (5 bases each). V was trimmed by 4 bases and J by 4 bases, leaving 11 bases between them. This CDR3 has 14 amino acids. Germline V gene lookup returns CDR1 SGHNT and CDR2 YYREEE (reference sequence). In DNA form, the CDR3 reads TGTGCCAGCAGCAGGGACCATTCCACCGGGGAGCTGTTTTTT. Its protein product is CASSRDHSTGELFF.

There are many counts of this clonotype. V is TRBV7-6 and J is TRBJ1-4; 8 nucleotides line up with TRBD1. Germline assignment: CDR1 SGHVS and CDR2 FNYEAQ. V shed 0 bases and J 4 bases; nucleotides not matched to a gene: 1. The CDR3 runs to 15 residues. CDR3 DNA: TGTGCCAGCAGCTTAGCGGACAGGGATAATGAAAAACTGTTTTTT. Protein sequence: CASSLADRDNEKLFF. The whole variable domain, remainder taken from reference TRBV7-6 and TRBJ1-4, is GAGVSQSPRYKVTKRGQDVALRCDPISGHVSLYWYRQALGQGPEFLTYFNYEAQQDKSGLPNDRFSAERPEGSISTLTIQRTEQRDSAMYRCASSLADRDNEKLFFGSGTQLSVL.

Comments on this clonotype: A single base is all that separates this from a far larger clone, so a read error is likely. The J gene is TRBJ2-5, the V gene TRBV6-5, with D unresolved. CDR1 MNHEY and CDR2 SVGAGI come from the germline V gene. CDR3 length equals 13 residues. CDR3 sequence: CASSWGRKETKYF. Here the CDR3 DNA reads TGTGCCAGCAGTTGGGGTCGAAAAGAGACCAAGTACTTC.

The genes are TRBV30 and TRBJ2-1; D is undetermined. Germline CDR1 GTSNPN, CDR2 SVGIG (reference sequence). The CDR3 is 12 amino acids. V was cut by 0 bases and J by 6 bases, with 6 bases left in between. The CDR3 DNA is TGTGCCTGGAGTGTACCCACCAATGAGCAGTTCTTC. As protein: CAWSVPTNEQFF.

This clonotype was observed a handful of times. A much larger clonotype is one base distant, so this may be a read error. The CDR3 sequence: CASSPSGRNTEAFF. Written as DNA, the CDR3 is TGTGCCAGCAGCCCGTCTGGGAGGAACACTGAAGCTTTCTTT. The V call is TRBV6-1, the J call TRBJ1-1; D unclear. V was cut by 6 bases and J by 1 base, with 12 bases left in between. Per the germline V gene, CDR1 is MNHNS and CDR2 is SASEGT. The CDR3 runs to 14 residues.

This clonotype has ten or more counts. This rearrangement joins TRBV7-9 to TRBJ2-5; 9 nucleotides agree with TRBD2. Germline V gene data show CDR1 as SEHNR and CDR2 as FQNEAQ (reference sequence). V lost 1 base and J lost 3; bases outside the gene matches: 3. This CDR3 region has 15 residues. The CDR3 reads CASSLEIAGEETQYF. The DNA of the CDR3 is TGTGCCAGCAGCTTAGAAATAGCGGGAGAAGAGACCCAGTACTTC. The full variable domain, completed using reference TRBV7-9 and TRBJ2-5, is DTGVSQNPRHKITKRGQNVTFRCDPISEHNRLYWYRQTLGQGPEFLTYFQNEAQLEKSRLLSDRFSAERPKGSFSTLEIQRTEQGDSAMYLCASSLEIAGEETQYFGPGTRLLVL.

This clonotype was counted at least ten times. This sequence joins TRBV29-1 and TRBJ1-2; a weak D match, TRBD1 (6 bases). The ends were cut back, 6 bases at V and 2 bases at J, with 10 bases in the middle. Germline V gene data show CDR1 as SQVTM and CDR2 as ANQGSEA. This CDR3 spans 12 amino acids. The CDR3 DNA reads TGCAGCGTGCTCGACAGGAACTATGGCTACACCTTC. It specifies CSVLDRNYGYTF. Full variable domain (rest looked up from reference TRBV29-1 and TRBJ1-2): SAVISQKPSRDICQRGTSLTIQCQVDSQVTMMFWYRQQPGQSLTLIATANQGSEATYESGFVIDKFPISRPNLTFSTLTVSNMSPEDSSIYLCSVLDRNYGYTFGSGTRLTVV.

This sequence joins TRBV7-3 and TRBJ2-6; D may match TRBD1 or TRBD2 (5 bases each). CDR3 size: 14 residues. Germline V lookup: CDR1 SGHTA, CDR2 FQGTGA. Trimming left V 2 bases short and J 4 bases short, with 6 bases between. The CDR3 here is CASSLGDGANVLTF. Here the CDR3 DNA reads TGTGCCAGCAGCTTAGGGGACGGGGCCAACGTCCTGACTTTC.

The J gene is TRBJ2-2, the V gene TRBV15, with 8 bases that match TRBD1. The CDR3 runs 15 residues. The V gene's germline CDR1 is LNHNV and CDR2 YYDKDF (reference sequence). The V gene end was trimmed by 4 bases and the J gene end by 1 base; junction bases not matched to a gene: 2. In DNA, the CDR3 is TGTGCCACCAGCACGGACAGGGTGAACACCGGGGAGCTGTTTTTT. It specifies CATSTDRVNTGELFF.

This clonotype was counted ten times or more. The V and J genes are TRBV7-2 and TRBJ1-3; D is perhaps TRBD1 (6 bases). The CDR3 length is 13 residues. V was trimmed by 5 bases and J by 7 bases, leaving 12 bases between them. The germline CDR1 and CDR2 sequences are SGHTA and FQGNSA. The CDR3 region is CASSPGQGNTIYF. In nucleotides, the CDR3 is TGTGCCAGCAGCCCGGGACAAGGGAACACCATATATTTT.

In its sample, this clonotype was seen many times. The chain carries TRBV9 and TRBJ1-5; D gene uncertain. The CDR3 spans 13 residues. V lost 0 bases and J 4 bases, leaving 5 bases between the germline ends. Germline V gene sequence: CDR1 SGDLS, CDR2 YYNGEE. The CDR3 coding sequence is TGTGCCAGCAGCGTAGCCAGTAATCAGCCCCAGCATTTT. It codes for CASSVASNQPQHF.